One and the same sample provided the 24 T cell receptor beta chains below, sequenced in a study of tumor-infiltrating lymphocytes in primary liver carcinoma. Researchers generated TCR beta cDNA from approximately 0.55 ug of total RNA, relying on a constant-region primer. It was through three nested multiplex PCR rounds of slightly modified ARM-PCR that TCR beta libraries arose. Investigators reported that the first two PCR rounds, at 10 cycles each, used TRBV1-TRBV30 forward primers with a C-beta reverse primer. TCRdb itself ran the multiplex PCR reads through MiXCR, one entry per CDR3 protein. The table lists tens of thousands of distinct CDR3 sequences, approximately 80% of them singletons, with 35% in the top ten. Co-extraction yielded RNA and DNA from around 18-30 mg of unsorted bulk tissue. Sequencing was done on a sample of liver tumor tissue from sampling region 2. Noted subset: tumor region T2, inferior pole. These receptors came from a woman younger than 45 with primary liver carcinoma and hepatitis B virus infection.

For this clonotype: A much larger clonotype is one base distant, so this may be a read error. This chain uses TRBV5-1 with TRBJ2-2; D is undetermined. The CDR3 is 11 residues long. Germline values: CDR1 SGHRS, CDR2 YFSETQ. The CDR3 bases are TGCGCCAGCAGCTTCACCGCGGAGCTGTCTTTT. Amino acid sequence: CASSFTAELSF.

This clonotype was detected once. The rearrangement uses TRBV12-3 or TRBV12-4 and TRBJ2-7, with a weak D call TRBD1 (6 bases). The V end was cut by 11 bases, the J end by 4 bases, with 21 bases between. CDR3 size: 14 residues. CDR3 in amino acids: CAGSPGDINYEQYF. CDR3 DNA: TGTGCCGGTAGTCCTGGGGACATTAATTACGAGCAGTACTTC.

As to this clonotype: The junction does not match germline at one end; this may be a read error. The V and J genes are TRBV10-3 and TRBJ2-3; D may be TRBD1 or TRBD2 (5 bases each). Germline CDR1 reads ENHRY; CDR2 reads SYGVKD. The CDR3 extends over 15 amino acids. CDR3 in amino acids: CTISEPGIGADMQYF. The CDR3 DNA reads TGTACCATCAGTGAACCCGGGATAGGGGCCGATATGCAGTATTTT.

As concerns this clonotype: One end of the junction does not line up with germline, which may come from a read error. The chain uses TRBV11-2 and TRBJ1-2, with D hard to call. Germline V gene sequence: CDR1 SGHAT, CDR2 FQNNGV. CDR3 length equals 14 residues. The chain's CDR3 is CVSGLREANYGYTF. DNA of the CDR3: TGTGTCAGCGGCTTAAGGGAAGCTAACTATGGTTACACCTTC.

In its sample, this clonotype was seen once. An end of the junction differs from the germline gene, which may be a read error. J is TRBJ1-1 and V is TRBV30; D is ambiguous. The germline V gene encodes CDR1 GTSNPN and CDR2 SVGIG (reference sequence). This CDR3 spans 12 amino acids. In nucleotides, the CDR3 is TGTGCCTGGAGTCTGCAGAACACTGAGGCTTTCTTT. Its protein product is CAWSLQNTEAFF.

A word on this clonotype: An end of the junction differs from the germline gene, which may be a read error. This chain connects TRBV28 to TRBJ2-1, with 10 bases identical to TRBD2. The CDR3 spans 20 residues. Germline V CDR1 and CDR2: MDHEN, SYDVKM. The CDR3 loop reads CASSSPFSVLAGGSPNERFF. Written as DNA, the CDR3 is TGTGCCAGCAGTTCTCCCTTTTCGGTTTTAGCGGGAGGCAGCCCCAATGAGCGGTTCTTC.

Comments on this clonotype: The junction departs from germline at one end; a sequencing error may be responsible. The rearrangement links TRBV6-5 to TRBJ2-1; D is perhaps TRBD2 (6 bases). Per germline, CDR1 MNHEY and CDR2 SVGAGI. The CDR3 covers 15 residues. The DNA of the CDR3 is TGTGTCAGCGGCAGGGACTGGAGCTCCTACAATGAGCAGTTCTTC. Translating it yields CVSGRDWSSYNEQFF.

With respect to this clonotype: This CDR3 is missing its conserved last phenylalanine or tryptophan, likely due to a read error. The chain links TRBV4-3 to TRBJ2-7; D possibly matches TRBD1 or TRBD2 (5 bases each). Per the germline V gene, CDR1 is LGHNA and CDR2 is YSLEER. This CDR3 has 18 amino acids. The CDR3 protein is CASSQAVTRGHISYEQYL. In nucleotides, the CDR3 is TGCGCCAGCAGCCAAGCTGTGACGAGGGGTCACATTAGCTACGAACAGTACCTC.

For this clonotype: The germline gene is not matched at one end of the junction; a read error may be the cause. The chain has TRBV11-2 and TRBJ1-1; no reliable D call. CDR1 SGHAT and CDR2 FQNNGV come from the germline V gene. The length of the CDR3 is 14 residues. This CDR3 reads CVSSLLWAGTEAVF. In DNA form, the CDR3 reads TGTGTCAGCAGTTTATTATGGGCCGGCACTGAAGCTGTCTTT.

Comment on this clonotype: A junction boundary mismatches the germline segment, possibly from a read error. J is TRBJ2-3 and V is TRBV24-1; TRBD1 is a possible D gene (6 bases). The CDR3 is 17 amino acids. From germline, CDR1 is KGHDR and CDR2 SFDVKD. The CDR3 DNA follows: TGTGCCACCAGTGGTGGTATAGGGACAACCCCCGGAGATATGCAGTACTTT. Translation gives CATSGGIGTTPGDMQYF.

The rearrangement uses TRBV6-5 and TRBJ2-2; D gene ambiguous. Germline CDR1 and CDR2: MNHEY and SVGAGI. This CDR3 has 15 residues. Trimming removed 5 bases from V and 4 bases from J, with 14 bases in between. CDR3 nucleotides: TGTGCCAGCAGTCCGCAGATATGGTTCACCGGGGAGCTGTTTTTT. Protein sequence: CASSPQIWFTGELFF.

This clonotype was seen a few times. A read error is possible here, since a much larger clone lies one base away. The V gene is TRBV11-2, the J gene TRBJ2-5; D is uncertain. CDR3 length equals 12 residues. Germline CDR1 is SGHAT and CDR2 is FQNNGV. The CDR3 here is CAISLEERAQYF. The CDR3 DNA sequence: TGTGCCATCAGCTTAGAGGAAAGGGCCCAGTACTTC.

This clonotype was counted once. The junction departs from the called germline gene at one end, perhaps through a read error. The genes are TRBV10-3 and TRBJ2-5; D not resolved. The germline V gene encodes CDR1 ENHRY and CDR2 SYGVKD. The CDR3 is 15 amino acids. The CDR3 DNA reads TGTGCCATCAGTGAGTTGGCTACCAGAGAAGAAACCCAGTACTTC. Its translation is CAISELATREETQYF.

The chain combines TRBV5-1 with TRBJ1-3; D unresolved. V was cut by 4 bases and J by 0 bases, with 17 bases left in between. CDR1 is SGHRS, CDR2 YFSETQ, per germline. CDR3 length: 17 residues. CDR3 DNA sequence: TGCGCCAGCAGCATTACGACCGGGATCCTCTCTGGAAACACCATATATTTT. This gives the protein CASSITTGILSGNTIYF.

As for this clonotype: Relative to the germline gene, one junction end is altered; a read error may explain this. The chain links TRBV10-3 to TRBJ2-5, with no clear D. The CDR3 contains 15 residues. Germline V gives CDR1 ENHRY, CDR2 SYGVKD. The CDR3 DNA follows: TGTGACATCAGTGAATCGGCTAACAGACAAGAGACCCAGTACTTC. Translating it yields CDISESANRQETQYF.

Regarding this clonotype: Given a much more abundant clone one base away, this may be a read error. The rearrangement uses TRBV20-1 and TRBJ2-1; possibly TRBD2 for D (6 bases). The length of the CDR3 is 15 residues. The V gene's germline CDR1 is DFQATT and CDR2 SNEGSKA (reference sequence). The CDR3 DNA sequence: TGCAGTGCTAGAGATATCCGGCGGGAAAACAATGGGCAGTTCTTC. It specifies CSARDIRRENNGQFF.

On this clonotype itself: A read error is likely, as this CDR3 ends without the conserved phenylalanine or tryptophan. The chain combines TRBV11-2 with TRBJ2-7; a possible D gene is TRBD2 (5 bases). This CDR3 contains 13 residues. The germline V gene encodes CDR1 SGHAT and CDR2 FQNNGV. DNA for the CDR3: TGTACCAGCATCTTAGGGAGTAACTACGAGCAGTACTAC. Its translation: CTSILGSNYEQYY.

The V call is TRBV4-3, the J call TRBJ2-7, with D hard to call. The germline V gene encodes CDR1 LGHNA and CDR2 YSLEER. The CDR3 is made up of 16 amino acids. Trimming shortened V by 0 bases and J by 3 bases, and 15 bases separated the two germline ends. In DNA form, the CDR3 reads TGCGCCAGCAGCCAAGATATACACGGCCTCCGCTACGAGCAGTACTTC. Translating gives CASSQDIHGLRYEQYF.

The chain employs TRBV6-2 or TRBV6-3 and TRBJ2-7; maybe TRBD2 (5 bases). The CDR3 has 13 residues. Per germline, CDR1 MNHEY and CDR2 SVGEGT. CDR3 loop: CTNSRTEVGEQYF. The CDR3 DNA follows: TGTACCAACAGTCGCACGGAGGTAGGGGAGCAGTACTTC.

Note on this clonotype: The CDR3 carries no conserved terminal phenylalanine or tryptophan, so it likely arises from a read error. The J gene is TRBJ2-3, the V gene TRBV12-3 or TRBV12-4; unclear D gene. CDR3 length equals 15 residues. The CDR3 reads CANSLPPPSTDTQYS. In nucleotides, the CDR3 is TGTGCCAACAGTCTTCCCCCTCCTAGCACAGATACGCAGTATTCT.

On this clonotype itself: As the CDR3 is not closed by the conserved phenylalanine or tryptophan, this likely results from a read error. J is TRBJ2-3 and V is TRBV11-2; the match to TRBD2 covers 10 bases. CDR1 and CDR2 (germline): SGHAT, FQNNGV. The J segment lost 4 bases and the V segment lost 4 bases, leaving 5 bases of the junction unmatched. The CDR3 is 15 amino acids. This CDR3 is CASSSGSGGADTQYL. DNA of the CDR3: TGTGCCAGCAGCTCAGGGAGCGGGGGGGCAGATACGCAGTATCTT.

In regard to this clonotype: Lacking the conserved final phenylalanine or tryptophan, this CDR3 likely reflects a read error. The chain is built from TRBV10-3 and TRBJ2-7, with D unclear. The CDR3 has 12 residues. Germline V gives CDR1 ENHRY, CDR2 SYGVKD. The CDR3 nucleotides read TGTGACATCAGTGAAACGGACTACGAGCAGTACTTA. The encoded protein is CDISETDYEQYL.

A few counts support this clonotype. A much larger clone lies a single base off, so this may be a read error. The chain uses TRBV28 and TRBJ1-4; a possible D gene is TRBD1 (6 bases). The CDR3 length is 14 residues. Per germline, CDR1 MDHEN and CDR2 SYDVKM. The CDR3 spells CASTTRGAREKLSF. The CDR3 region has the DNA TGTGCCAGCACGACCCGGGGGGCAAGAGAAAAACTGTCTTTT.

The J gene is TRBJ2-1, the V gene TRBV29-1; perhaps D is TRBD1 or TRBD2 (5 bases each). The CDR3 runs to 12 residues. Looked up from germline, CDR1 is SQVTM and CDR2 is ANQGSEA. Trimming took 7 bases from V and 6 from J, leaving 13 bases between them. In DNA form, the CDR3 reads TGCAGCGCCATAAGGGACCTCAATGAGCAGTTCTTC. This gives the protein CSAIRDLNEQFF.